Below are 20 T cell receptor beta chains sequenced from a single sample in a study of monozygotic twins with cystic fibrosis. Repertoires were generated with immunoSEQ multiplex PCR, while TCRdb's copy carries only in-frame clones and drops some. Among tens of thousands of clones listed, around 90% were seen once. The sequenced sample was blood. The receptors here all came from a girl aged 2 to 10 with cystic fibrosis.

The J gene is TRBJ1-2, the V gene TRBV6-5, with TRBD1 identical over 7 bases. The V gene end was trimmed by 4 bases and the J gene end by 5 bases; junction bases not matched to a gene: 7. Germline CDR1 is MNHEY and CDR2 is SVGAGI. The length of the CDR3 is 14 residues. The CDR3 spells CASSSYRGRYGYTF. For the CDR3, the DNA is TGTGCCAGCAGTTCCTACAGGGGTCGGTATGGCTACACCTTC.

The rearrangement uses TRBV6-5 and TRBJ1-2; 7 positions match TRBD1. The CDR3 has 13 amino acids. Per the germline V gene, CDR1 is MNHEY and CDR2 is SVGAGI. The J segment lost 4 bases and the V segment lost 2 bases, leaving 1 base of the junction unmatched. In DNA form, the CDR3 reads TGTGCCAGCAGTTACGACAGGGCCTATGGCTACACCTTC. Translated, it gives CASSYDRAYGYTF.

The chain is built from TRBV2 and TRBJ1-3; D is uncertain. Germline CDR1 is SNHLY and CDR2 is FYNNEI. The germline V and J ends were trimmed by 8 bases and 4 bases, with 12 bases remaining between them. The CDR3 loop spans 13 amino acids. DNA of the CDR3: TGTGCCAGCCGTCAAAGATCGGGAAACACCATATATTTT. This translates into CASRQRSGNTIYF.

CDR3 in amino acids: CASSLTAGGPYEQYF. The CDR3 nucleotides are TGTGCCAGCAGCTTAACTGCGGGAGGGCCCTACGAGCAGTACTTC. The V and J genes are TRBV5-6 and TRBJ2-7; 9 bases align to TRBD2. Per germline, CDR1 SGHDT and CDR2 YYEEEE. The junction had 5 bases not matched to a gene; V was cut back by 2 bases and J by 2 bases. CDR3 length: 15 residues.

The V call is TRBV5-1, the J call TRBJ1-1; 8 bases align to TRBD1. CDR3 length: 16 amino acids. In germline, CDR1 is SGHRS, CDR2 YFSETQ. The junction had 8 bases not matched to a gene; V was cut back by 3 bases and J by 1 base. The CDR3 sequence is CASSSGRTGTNTEAFF. CDR3 bases: TGCGCCAGCAGCTCCGGTCGGACAGGGACGAACACTGAAGCTTTCTTT.

CDR3 residues: CASSLGDLAETQYF. Here the CDR3 DNA reads TGTGCCAGCAGCTTAGGGGACCTTGCGGAGACCCAGTACTTC. The rearrangement joins TRBV7-9 to TRBJ2-5, with D possibly called TRBD1 or TRBD2 (5 bases each). This CDR3 is 14 amino acids long. Germline V gene data show CDR1 as SEHNR and CDR2 as FQNEAQ (reference sequence). V was pared by 1 base and J by 5 bases, with 11 bases between.

Only one count was recorded for this clone. V usage is TRBV9 and J usage is TRBJ2-1; perhaps TRBD2 as D (5 bases). Trimming shortened V by 2 bases and J by 10 bases, and 25 bases separated the two germline ends. Germline V lookup: CDR1 SGDLS, CDR2 YYNGEE. The CDR3 extends over 17 amino acids. In nucleotides, the CDR3 is TGTGCCAGCAGCGTGGGCCCTCTCGGACTGGCTGTGGGAGAGCAGTTCTTC. It translates to CASSVGPLGLAVGEQFF.

This clone has only one observation. The rearrangement links TRBV6-5 to TRBJ1-5; D is ambiguous. The CDR3 length is 13 residues. Trimming took 4 bases from V and 8 from J, leaving 12 bases between them. CDR1 MNHEY and CDR2 SVGAGI come from the germline V gene. CDR3 sequence: CASSSRRWEPQHF. In DNA, the CDR3 is TGTGCCAGCAGTTCTCGTCGTTGGGAGCCCCAGCATTTT.

This chain joins TRBV7-8 and TRBJ1-3, with D maybe TRBD1 (6 bases). The CDR3 sequence is 19 residues long. V lost 6 bases and J 3 bases, leaving 27 bases between the germline ends. Germline assignment: CDR1 SGHVS and CDR2 FQNEAQ. The CDR3 DNA is TGTGCCAGCAGTCCACTACAGGGTAGAGGGGCCTCTTATGGAAACACCATATATTTT. It translates to CASSPLQGRGASYGNTIYF.

The rearrangement links TRBV9 to TRBJ2-1; D remains ambiguous. The V gene's germline CDR1 is SGDLS and CDR2 YYNGEE. The ends were cut back, 0 bases at V and 7 bases at J, with 23 bases in the middle. The CDR3 runs 18 residues. In DNA form, the CDR3 reads TGTGCCAGCAGCGTAGCCTCGGAGATTATTGTGCTAGGGAATGAGCAGTTCTTC. Protein: CASSVASEIIVLGNEQFF. The full variable domain, in which reference TRBV9 and TRBJ2-1 provide the parts outside the CDR3, is DSGVTQTPKHLITATGQRVTLRCSPRSGDLSVYWYQQSLDQGLQFLIQYYNGEERAKGNILERFSAQQFPDLHSELNLSSLELGDSALYFCASSVASEIIVLGNEQFFGPGTRLTVL.

The chain recombines TRBV2 with TRBJ1-1, with D tentatively TRBD1 (5 bases). V was pared by 9 bases and J by 4 bases, with 18 bases between. Germline loops: CDR1 SNHLY, CDR2 FYNNEI. The CDR3 extends over 14 amino acids. The CDR3 coding sequence is TGTGCCAGGGCCCTAGGGACGTCCAGCACTGAAGCTTTCTTT. Amino acids: CARALGTSSTEAFF.

The J gene is TRBJ1-5, the V gene TRBV28; TRBD1 matches at 8 bases. The CDR3 spans 15 residues. Trimming removed 3 bases from V and 6 bases from J; junction bases left unmatched: 7. Germline CDR1 reads MDHEN; CDR2 reads SYDVKM. The CDR3 DNA is TGTGCCAGCAGTTTTCGGCAGGGGGCCGGTCAGCCCCAGCATTTT. It translates to CASSFRQGAGQPQHF.

The chain links TRBV4-1 to TRBJ2-2, with 10 bases aligning to TRBD2. The CDR3 is 17 amino acids. The germline V gene has CDR1 MGHRA and CDR2 YSYEKL. V shed 1 base, J shed 1 base, and the junction held 3 bases outside the gene matches. The CDR3 reads CASSQATSGMNTGELFF. Written as DNA, the CDR3 is TGCGCCAGCAGCCAAGCCACTAGCGGGATGAACACCGGGGAGCTGTTTTTT.

The genes are TRBV5-1 and TRBJ1-1, with D possibly TRBD1 on 6 matching bases. CDR3 length: 15 residues. CDR1 and CDR2 from the germline V gene are SGHRS and YFSETQ. Trimming pared 2 bases from V and 1 base from J, leaving 12 bases between. This CDR3 reads CASSLQGRSNTEAFF. CDR3 DNA sequence: TGCGCCAGCAGCTTACAGGGCCGATCGAACACTGAAGCTTTCTTT.

The genes are TRBV5-4 and TRBJ2-7; 8 nucleotides agree with TRBD2. Germline V gene lookup returns CDR1 SGHNT and CDR2 YYREEE (reference sequence). With V trimmed by 0 bases and J by 7 bases, 6 bases remained unmatched. The CDR3 consists of 14 residues. CDR3 loop: CASSLEGLGGEQYF. CDR3 nucleotide sequence: TGTGCCAGCAGCTTGGAGGGACTAGGGGGAGAGCAGTACTTC.

V gene TRBV2 combines with J gene TRBJ2-7; TRBD1 matches at 7 bases. Germline lookup yields CDR1 SNHLY and CDR2 FYNNEI. V trimming: 6 bases; J trimming: 0 bases; junction bases outside the gene matches: 2. The CDR3 extends over 13 amino acids. The CDR3 sequence: CASRDRSSYEQYF. The CDR3, as DNA: TGTGCCAGCAGGGACAGGAGCTCCTACGAGCAGTACTTC.

The genes are TRBV5-4 and TRBJ2-7, with 11 bases identical to TRBD2. With V trimmed by 4 bases and J by 2 bases, 2 bases remained unmatched. Germline values: CDR1 SGHNT, CDR2 YYREEE (reference sequence). CDR3 size: 14 residues. CDR3 DNA sequence: TGTGCCAGCAGCCATAGCGGGGGGGCCTACGAGCAGTACTTC. Translated: CASSHSGGAYEQYF.

The genes are TRBV2 and TRBJ1-2; a weak D match, TRBD1 (5 bases). The CDR3 contains 14 residues. Trimming shortened V by 1 base and J by 0 bases, and 6 bases separated the two germline ends. Germline V gene sequence: CDR1 SNHLY, CDR2 FYNNEI. CDR3 amino acids: CASSEVTANYGYTF. The DNA for the CDR3 is TGTGCCAGCAGTGAAGTGACAGCTAACTATGGCTACACCTTC.

This chain uses TRBV10-1 with TRBJ2-1; the match to TRBD2 covers 13 bases. This CDR3 has 19 residues. J gave up 0 bases and V 6 bases, and 11 bases lay outside the gene matches. Per germline, CDR1 WNHNN and CDR2 SYGVQD (reference sequence). Here the CDR3 reads CASSARGLAGSFSYNEQFF. The CDR3 DNA sequence: TGCGCCAGCAGCGCTAGGGGACTAGCGGGGTCGTTCTCCTACAATGAGCAGTTCTTC.

This clone occurred a few times. The chain employs TRBV19 and TRBJ1-5; possible D gene TRBD1, 5 bases. Trimming removed 5 bases from V and 7 bases from J, with 15 bases in between. CDR3 size: 14 residues. The germline V gene encodes CDR1 LNHDA and CDR2 SQIVND (reference sequence). CDR3 nucleotides: TGTGCCAGTAGTGGGCAGACAGCCATACAGCCCCAGCATTTT. This gives the protein CASSGQTAIQPQHF.